This TCR beta chain was obtained from a study of Tregs in tolerant kidney transplant recipients. Profiling relied on immunoSEQ multiplex PCR, and the TCRdb table lists in-frame clones only, not all of them. Of some 66,000 clones listed, about nine tenths were seen once; the top ten hold 9.5% to 12%. Study observations and caveats: Activated donor B cell expansion appeared to reveal the most relevant donor-specific TCRbeta repertoire.

The CDR3 runs to 16 residues. V dropped 3 bases and J dropped 1 base, with 17 bases sitting between them. Germline-derived CDR1 and CDR2 are SGDLS and YYNGEE. Unstimulated regulatory T cells (CD4+CD25+CD127-), CD4+CD25- non-regulatory cells, CD4 and CD8 cells were FACS-sorted from thawed PBMCs. In regard to this clone: Its antigen is as yet unknown.

The origin of this receptor is a human donor who received a combined kidney and bone marrow transplant. The V and J genes are TRBV9 and TRBJ2-7, with a weak D call TRBD2 (6 bases). The starting material was CD8+ T cells from blood, obtained before the transplant. For the CDR3, the DNA is TGTGCCAGCAGCGAATCTTCTAGCGCCCTATCCTACGAGCAGTACTTC. Amino acid sequence: CASSESSSALSYEQYF.